The present T cell receptor (beta chain) was sequenced within a study of regulatory T cells in long-lasting Graves disease. Study conclusions and caveats: There were preferences for TRBV28, TRBJ1-2 and TRBJ2-5 in persistent disease.

In its sample, this clonotype was seen a few times. Its matching antigen is unknown. To make TCR beta libraries, researchers used iRepertoire HTBI primers and Arm-PCR of CDR3 regions. TCRdb ran MiXCR on the multiplex PCR reads and lists one entry per CDR3 protein. The sample consists of about 400,000 distinct CDR3 sequences, around 20% of them appearing once. Time point indicated: persistent/refractory GD, antithyroid drugs over 5 years with positive TRAb. Extracted PBMC RNA gave rise to the TCR library. The source of the patients was an endocrinology department in Xi'an, China. The CDR3 sequence is 11 residues long. The germline V gene encodes CDR1 GTSNPN and CDR2 SVGIG (reference sequence). Trimming took 5 bases from V and 2 from J, leaving 7 bases between them.

The source is a female donor with Graves disease. The sequencing used peripheral blood mononuclear cells (PBMCs), collected when the disease was refractory, from a patient treated with antithyroid drugs. This chain connects TRBV30 to TRBJ2-7, with no clear D. Here the CDR3 reads CAWDSTYEQYF. DNA of the CDR3: TGTGCCTGGGATAGCACCTACGAGCAGTACTTC.